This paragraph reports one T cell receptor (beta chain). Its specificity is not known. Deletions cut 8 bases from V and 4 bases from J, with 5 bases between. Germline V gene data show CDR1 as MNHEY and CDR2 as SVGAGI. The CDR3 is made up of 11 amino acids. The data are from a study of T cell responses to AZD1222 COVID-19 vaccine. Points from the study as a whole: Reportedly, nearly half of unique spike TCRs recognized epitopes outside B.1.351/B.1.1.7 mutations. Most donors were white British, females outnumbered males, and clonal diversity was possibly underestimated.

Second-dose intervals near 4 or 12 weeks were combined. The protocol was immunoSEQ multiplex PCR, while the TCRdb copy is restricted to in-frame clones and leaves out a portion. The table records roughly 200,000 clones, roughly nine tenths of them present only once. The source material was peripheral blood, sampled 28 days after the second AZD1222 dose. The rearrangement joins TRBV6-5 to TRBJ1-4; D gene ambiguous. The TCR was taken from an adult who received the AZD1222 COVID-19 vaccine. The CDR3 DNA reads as TGTGCCAGCCACCGTAATGAAAAACTGTTTTTT. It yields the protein CASHRNEKLFF.